Following are 8 T cell receptor beta chains from one sample sequenced in a study of metastatic and nonmetastatic thyroid tumors. Thyroid surgery took place with no prior treatment in any patient. TCRdb reprocessed the PCR reads via MiXCR. This table holds 26,000 or so clones, around 3.5% found once. Specimen: blood. The receptors were sampled from a male donor with papillary thyroid cancer or a benign thyroid nodule (not recorded which). Some clones in this sample may be carry-over from other donors' samples.

The chain uses TRBV6-4 and TRBJ2-2; D is unclear. Germline-derived CDR1 and CDR2 are MRHNA and SNTAGT. CDR3 size: 12 residues. V gave up 2 bases and J gave up 2 bases, with 0 bases separating them. The CDR3, as DNA: TGTGCCAGCAGTGACAACACCGGGGAGCTGTTTTTT. Translating gives CASSDNTGELFF.

This clone was picked up many times. This chain uses TRBV19 with TRBJ1-1; 11 nucleotides line up with TRBD1. Germline lookup yields CDR1 LNHDA and CDR2 SQIVND (reference sequence). The CDR3 contains 17 residues. After removal of 4 bases from V and 1 base from J, the junction contained 8 bases not matched to a gene. In DNA form, the CDR3 reads TGTGCCAGTAGTACTCGTGGACAGGGGGCTCGGAACACTGAAGCTTTCTTT. Translation gives CASSTRGQGARNTEAFF.

The V and J genes are TRBV28 and TRBJ1-2; 9 nucleotides match TRBD1. Trimming took 10 bases from V and 6 from J; bases not matched to a gene: 12. Germline assignment: CDR1 MDHEN and CDR2 SYDVKM. The CDR3 covers 14 residues. This CDR3 reads CATMLMGQGHGYTF. The CDR3 DNA reads as TGTGCCACCATGCTTATGGGACAGGGCCATGGCTACACCTTC.

The sample holds a few counts of this clone. Relative to the germline gene, one junction end is altered; a read error may explain this. The genes are TRBV15 and TRBJ2-6, with D tentatively TRBD1 or TRBD2 (5 bases each). The CDR3 has 18 amino acids. In germline, CDR1 is LNHNV, CDR2 YYDKDF (reference sequence). CDR3 sequence (DNA): TGTGCCACCAGCAGAGATTCTGAGGGGTACTCTGGGGCCAACGTCCTGGTTTTC. This codes for CATSRDSEGYSGANVLVF. Complete variable domain (other parts from reference TRBV15 and TRBJ2-6): DAMVIQNPRYQVTQFGKPVTLSCSQTLNHNVMYWYQQKSSQAPKLLFHYYDKDFNNEADTPDNFQSRRPNTSFCFLDIRSPGLGDTAMYLCATSRDSEGYSGANVLVFGAGSRLTVL.

The chain has TRBV6-2 or TRBV6-3 and TRBJ1-6; D is ambiguous. This CDR3 has 14 amino acids. Germline CDR1 MNHEY, CDR2 SVGEGT. The V and J ends lost 8 bases and 15 bases respectively, with 23 bases between them. CDR3 DNA sequence: TGTGCCAGCCCCGTGGCTGGGGATAATACACGCCTCCACTTT. Translating gives CASPVAGDNTRLHF.

This clone showed up many times. V gene TRBV3-1 combines with J gene TRBJ1-1; D call uncertain. CDR1 LGHDT and CDR2 YNNKEL come from the germline V gene (reference sequence). The CDR3 is 14 amino acids. The V and J ends lost 3 bases and 5 bases respectively, with 13 bases between them. Here the CDR3 reads CASSHREAGTEAFF. DNA for the CDR3: TGTGCCAGCAGCCACCGGGAGGCGGGGACTGAAGCTTTCTTT.

The rearrangement uses TRBV7-8 and TRBJ1-2; perhaps TRBD1 as D (5 bases). V gave up 1 base and J gave up 0 bases, with 24 bases separating them. The CDR3 runs to 20 residues. Germline V CDR1 and CDR2: SGHVS, FQNEAQ. CDR3: CASSLGLGQDFHPPNYGYTF. CDR3 DNA: TGTGCCAGCAGCTTAGGGCTGGGGCAAGACTTTCACCCACCTAACTATGGCTACACCTTC.

This clone was observed a handful of times. A read error may produce the germline difference seen at one junction end. V is TRBV14 and J is TRBJ2-6; TRBD1 aligns across 8 bases. Germline values: CDR1 SGHDN, CDR2 FVKESK. This CDR3 spans 15 amino acids. The CDR3 reads CASSPGGTGANFLTF. Here the CDR3 DNA reads TGTGCCAGCAGCCCAGGGGGCACTGGTGCCAACTTCCTGACTTTC.